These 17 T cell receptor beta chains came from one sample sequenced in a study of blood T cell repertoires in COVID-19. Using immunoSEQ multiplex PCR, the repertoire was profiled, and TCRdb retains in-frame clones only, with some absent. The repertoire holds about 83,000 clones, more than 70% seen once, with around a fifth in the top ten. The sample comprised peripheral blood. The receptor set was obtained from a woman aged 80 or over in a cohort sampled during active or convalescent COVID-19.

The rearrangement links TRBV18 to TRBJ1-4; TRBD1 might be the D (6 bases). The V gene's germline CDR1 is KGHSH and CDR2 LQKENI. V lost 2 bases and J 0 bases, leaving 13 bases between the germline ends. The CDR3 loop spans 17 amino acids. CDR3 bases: TGTGCCAGCTCACCAATCGGCTCAGGGGCAACTAATGAAAAACTGTTTTTT. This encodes CASSPIGSGATNEKLFF. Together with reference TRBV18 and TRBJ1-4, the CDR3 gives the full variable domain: NAGVMQNPRHLVRRRGQEARLRCSPMKGHSHVYWYRQLPEEGLKFMVYLQKENIIDESGMPKERFSAEFPKEGPSILRIQQVVRGDSAAYFCASSPIGSGATNEKLFFGSGTQLSVL.

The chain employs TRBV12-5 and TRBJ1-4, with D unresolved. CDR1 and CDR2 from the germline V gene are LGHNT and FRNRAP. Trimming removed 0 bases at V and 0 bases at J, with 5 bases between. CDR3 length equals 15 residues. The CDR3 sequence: CASGLVLTTNEKLFF. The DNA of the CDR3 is TGTGCTAGTGGTTTGGTACTTACAACTAATGAAAAACTGTTTTTT.

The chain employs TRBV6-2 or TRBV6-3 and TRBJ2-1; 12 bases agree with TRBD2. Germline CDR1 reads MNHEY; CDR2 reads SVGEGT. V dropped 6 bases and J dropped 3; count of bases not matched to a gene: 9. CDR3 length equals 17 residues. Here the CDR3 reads CASRPPWTSGDYNEQFF. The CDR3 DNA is TGTGCCAGCAGACCTCCATGGACTAGCGGGGACTACAATGAGCAGTTCTTC.

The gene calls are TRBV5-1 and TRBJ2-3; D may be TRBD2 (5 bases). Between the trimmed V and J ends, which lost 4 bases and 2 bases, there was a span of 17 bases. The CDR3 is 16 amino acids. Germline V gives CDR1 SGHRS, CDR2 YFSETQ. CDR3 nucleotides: TGCGCCAGCAGCGCCAAAACTAGTTTTCCCACAGATACGCAGTATTTT. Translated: CASSAKTSFPTDTQYF.

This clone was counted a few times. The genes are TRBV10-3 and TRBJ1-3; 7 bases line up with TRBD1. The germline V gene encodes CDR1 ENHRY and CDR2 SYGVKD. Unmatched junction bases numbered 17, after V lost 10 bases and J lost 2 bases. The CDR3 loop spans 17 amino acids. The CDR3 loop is CATQGGSGVETGNTIYF. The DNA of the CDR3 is TGTGCCACCCAGGGGGGTTCGGGCGTTGAGACTGGAAACACCATATATTTT.

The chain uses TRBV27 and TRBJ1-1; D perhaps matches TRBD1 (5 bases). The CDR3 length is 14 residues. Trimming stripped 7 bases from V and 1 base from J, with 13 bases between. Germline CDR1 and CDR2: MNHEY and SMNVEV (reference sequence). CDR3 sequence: CASNPFQGNTEAFF. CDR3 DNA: TGTGCCAGCAACCCCTTTCAGGGGAACACTGAAGCTTTCTTT.

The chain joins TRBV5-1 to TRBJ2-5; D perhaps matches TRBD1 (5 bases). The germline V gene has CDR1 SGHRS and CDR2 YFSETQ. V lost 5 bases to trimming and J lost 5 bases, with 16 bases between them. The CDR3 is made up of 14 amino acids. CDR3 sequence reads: CASRFQGLEETQYF. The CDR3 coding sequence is TGCGCCAGCAGGTTCCAGGGCCTTGAGGAGACCCAGTACTTC. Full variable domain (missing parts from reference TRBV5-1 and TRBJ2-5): KAGVTQTPRYLIKTRGQQVTLSCSPISGHRSVSWYQQTPGQGLQFLFEYFSETQRNKGNFPGRFSGRQFSNSRSEMNVSTLELGDSALYLCASRFQGLEETQYFGPGTRLLVL.

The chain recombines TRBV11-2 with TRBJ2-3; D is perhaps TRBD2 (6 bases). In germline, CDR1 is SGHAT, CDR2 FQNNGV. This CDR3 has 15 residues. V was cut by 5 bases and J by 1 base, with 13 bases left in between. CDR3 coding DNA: TGTGCCAGCAGCCACCCCTGGGGGGGCACAGATACGCAGTATTTT. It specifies CASSHPWGGTDTQYF.

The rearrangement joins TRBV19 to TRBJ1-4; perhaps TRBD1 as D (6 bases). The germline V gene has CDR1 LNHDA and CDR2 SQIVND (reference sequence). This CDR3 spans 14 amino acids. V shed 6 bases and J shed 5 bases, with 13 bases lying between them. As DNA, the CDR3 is TGTGCCAGTAGGAGAAGGGGGTACAATGAAAAACTGTTTTTT. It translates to CASRRRGYNEKLFF. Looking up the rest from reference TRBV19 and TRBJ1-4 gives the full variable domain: DGGITQSPKYLFRKEGQNVTLSCEQNLNHDAMYWYRQDPGQGLRLIYYSQIVNDFQKGDIAEGYSVSREKKESFPLTVTSAQKNPTAFYLCASRRRGYNEKLFFGSGTQLSVL.

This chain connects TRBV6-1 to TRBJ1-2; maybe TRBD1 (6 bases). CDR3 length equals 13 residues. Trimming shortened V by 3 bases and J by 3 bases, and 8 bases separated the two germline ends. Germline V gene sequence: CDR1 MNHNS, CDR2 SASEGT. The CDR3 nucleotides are TGTGCCAGCAGTGAGAGGGGGTACTATGGCTACACCTTC. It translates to CASSERGYYGYTF.

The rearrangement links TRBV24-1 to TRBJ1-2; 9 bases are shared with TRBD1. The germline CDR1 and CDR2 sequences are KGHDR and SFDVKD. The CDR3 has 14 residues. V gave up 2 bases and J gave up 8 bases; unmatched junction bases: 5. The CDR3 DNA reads TGTGCCACCAGTGATTGGGACAGGGTAACGGGCTACACCTTC. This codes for CATSDWDRVTGYTF.

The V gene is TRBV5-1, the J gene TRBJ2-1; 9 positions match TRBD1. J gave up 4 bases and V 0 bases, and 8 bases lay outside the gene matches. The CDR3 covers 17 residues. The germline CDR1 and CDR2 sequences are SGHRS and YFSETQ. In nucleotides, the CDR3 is TGCGCCAGCAGCTTGGATCAACAGGGGGCGTCTTACAATGAGCAGTTCTTC. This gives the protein CASSLDQQGASYNEQFF.

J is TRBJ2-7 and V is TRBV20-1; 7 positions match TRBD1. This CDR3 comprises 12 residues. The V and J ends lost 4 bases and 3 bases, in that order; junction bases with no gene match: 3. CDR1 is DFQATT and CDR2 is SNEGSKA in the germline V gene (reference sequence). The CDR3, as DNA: TGCAGTGCTACTGACAGGGTCTACGAGCAGTACTTC. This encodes CSATDRVYEQYF.

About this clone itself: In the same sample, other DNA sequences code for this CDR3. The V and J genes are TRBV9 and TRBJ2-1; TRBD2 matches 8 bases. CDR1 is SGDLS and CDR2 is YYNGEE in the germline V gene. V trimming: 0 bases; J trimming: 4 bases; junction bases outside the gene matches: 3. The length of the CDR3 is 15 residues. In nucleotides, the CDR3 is TGTGCCAGCAGCGTAGGCACTAGCGGATACAATGAGCAGTTCTTC. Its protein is CASSVGTSGYNEQFF.

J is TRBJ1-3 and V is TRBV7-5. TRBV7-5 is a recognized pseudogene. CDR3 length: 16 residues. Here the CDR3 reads CARSLPGKAPGNTIYF. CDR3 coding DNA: TGTGCCAGAAGCTTACCGGGAAAAGCTCCTGGAAACACCATATATTTT.

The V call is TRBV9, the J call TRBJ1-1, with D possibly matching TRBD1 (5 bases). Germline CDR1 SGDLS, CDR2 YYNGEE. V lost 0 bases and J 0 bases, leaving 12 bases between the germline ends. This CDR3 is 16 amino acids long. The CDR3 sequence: CASSVEQGAMNTEAFF. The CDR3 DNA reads TGTGCCAGCAGCGTAGAGCAGGGCGCTATGAACACTGAAGCTTTCTTT.

The CDR3 DNA reads TGTGCCAGCAGCTCTGGGACTAGCGGACGCTCCTACGAGCAGTACGTC. It translates to CASSSGTSGRSYEQYV. This chain connects TRBV5-4 to TRBJ2-7, with TRBD2 identical over 11 bases. Germline CDR1 and CDR2: SGHNT and YYREEE (reference sequence). Trimming removed 3 bases from V and 0 bases from J; junction bases left unmatched: 5. The CDR3 runs to 16 residues.